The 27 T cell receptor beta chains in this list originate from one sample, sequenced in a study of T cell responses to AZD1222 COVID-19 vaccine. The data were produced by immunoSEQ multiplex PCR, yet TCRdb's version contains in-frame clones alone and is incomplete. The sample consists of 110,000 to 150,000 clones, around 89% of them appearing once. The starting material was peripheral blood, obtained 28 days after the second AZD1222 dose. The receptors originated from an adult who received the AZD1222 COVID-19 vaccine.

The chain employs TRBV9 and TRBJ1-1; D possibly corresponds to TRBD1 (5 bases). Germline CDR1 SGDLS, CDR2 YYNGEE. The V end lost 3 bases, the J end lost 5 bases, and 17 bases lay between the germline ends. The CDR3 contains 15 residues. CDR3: CASSALAGGETEAFF. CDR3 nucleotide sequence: TGTGCCAGCAGCGCCCTAGCCGGGGGGGAAACTGAAGCTTTCTTT. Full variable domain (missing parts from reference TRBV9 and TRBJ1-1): DSGVTQTPKHLITATGQRVTLRCSPRSGDLSVYWYQQSLDQGLQFLIQYYNGEERAKGNILERFSAQQFPDLHSELNLSSLELGDSALYFCASSALAGGETEAFFGQGTRLTVV.

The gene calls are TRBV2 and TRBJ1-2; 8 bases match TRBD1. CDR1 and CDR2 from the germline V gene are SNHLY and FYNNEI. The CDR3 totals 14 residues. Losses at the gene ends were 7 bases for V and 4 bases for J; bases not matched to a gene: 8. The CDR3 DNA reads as TGTGCCAGCACAGGACAGGGCCCCATCTATGGCTACACCTTC. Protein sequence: CASTGQGPIYGYTF.

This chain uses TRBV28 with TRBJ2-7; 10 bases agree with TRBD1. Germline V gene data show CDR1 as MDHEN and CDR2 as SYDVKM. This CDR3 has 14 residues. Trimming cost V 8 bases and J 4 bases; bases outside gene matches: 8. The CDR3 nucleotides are TGTGCCAGCCTTCGGAGGACAGGGGGATACGAGCAGTACTTC. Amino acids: CASLRRTGGYEQYF.

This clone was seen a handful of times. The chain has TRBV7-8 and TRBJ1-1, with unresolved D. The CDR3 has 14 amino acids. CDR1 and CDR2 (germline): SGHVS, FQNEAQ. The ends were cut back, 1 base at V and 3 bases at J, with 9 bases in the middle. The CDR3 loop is CASSLVGRYTEAFF. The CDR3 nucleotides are TGTGCCAGCAGCTTAGTCGGGAGGTACACTGAAGCTTTCTTT.

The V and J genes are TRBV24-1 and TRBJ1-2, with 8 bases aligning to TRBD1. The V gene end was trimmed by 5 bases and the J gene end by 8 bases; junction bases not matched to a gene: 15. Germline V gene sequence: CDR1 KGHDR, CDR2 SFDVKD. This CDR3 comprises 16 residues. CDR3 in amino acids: CATSVTGQGGFRGYTF. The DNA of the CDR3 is TGTGCCACCAGTGTCACTGGACAGGGTGGTTTTAGGGGCTACACCTTC.

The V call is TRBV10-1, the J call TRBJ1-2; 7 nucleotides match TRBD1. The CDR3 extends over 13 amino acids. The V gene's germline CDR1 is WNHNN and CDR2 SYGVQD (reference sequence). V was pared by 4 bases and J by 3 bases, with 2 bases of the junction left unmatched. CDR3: CASSVDRDYGYTF. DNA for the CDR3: TGCGCCAGCAGTGTAGACAGGGACTATGGCTACACCTTC.

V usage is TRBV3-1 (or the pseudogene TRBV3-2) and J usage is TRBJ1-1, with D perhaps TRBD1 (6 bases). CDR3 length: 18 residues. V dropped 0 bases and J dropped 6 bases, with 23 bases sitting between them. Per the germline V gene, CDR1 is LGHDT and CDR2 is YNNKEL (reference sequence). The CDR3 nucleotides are TGTGCCAGCAGCCAAGACCCCCCCAAAGCGGGGGGGCTCGCTGAAGCTTTCTTT. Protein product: CASSQDPPKAGGLAEAFF.

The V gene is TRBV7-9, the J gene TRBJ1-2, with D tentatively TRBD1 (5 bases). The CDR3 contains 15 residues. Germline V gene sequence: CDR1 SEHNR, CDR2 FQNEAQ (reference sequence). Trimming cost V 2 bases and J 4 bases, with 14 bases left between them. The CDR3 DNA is TGTGCCAGCAGCTTAAATTCAGGGTTGGGCTATGGCTACACCTTC. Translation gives CASSLNSGLGYGYTF. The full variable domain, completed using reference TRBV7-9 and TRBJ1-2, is DTGVSQNPRHKITKRGQNVTFRCDPISEHNRLYWYRQTLGQGPEFLTYFQNEAQLEKSRLLSDRFSAERPKGSFSTLEIQRTEQGDSAMYLCASSLNSGLGYGYTFGSGTRLTVV.

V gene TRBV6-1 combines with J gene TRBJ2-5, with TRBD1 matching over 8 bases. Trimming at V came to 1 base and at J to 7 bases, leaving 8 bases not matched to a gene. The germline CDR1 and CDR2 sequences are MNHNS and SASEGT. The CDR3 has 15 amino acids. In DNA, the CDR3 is TGTGCCAGCAGTGAAGGCGGACAGGGCTGGCGGACCCAGTACTTC. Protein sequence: CASSEGGQGWRTQYF.

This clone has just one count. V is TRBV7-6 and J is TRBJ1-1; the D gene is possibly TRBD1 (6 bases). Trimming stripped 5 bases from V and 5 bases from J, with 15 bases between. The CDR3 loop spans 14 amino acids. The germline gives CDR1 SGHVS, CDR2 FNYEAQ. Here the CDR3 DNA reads TGTGCCAGCAGCGTAGGGGGTAGTGGGACTGAAGCTTTCTTT. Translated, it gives CASSVGGSGTEAFF.

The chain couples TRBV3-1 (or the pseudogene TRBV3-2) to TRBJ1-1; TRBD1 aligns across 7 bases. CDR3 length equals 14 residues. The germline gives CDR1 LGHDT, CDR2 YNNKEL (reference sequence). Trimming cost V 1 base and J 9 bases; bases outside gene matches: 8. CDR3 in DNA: TGTGCCAGCAGCCAAGGCGGCCAGGGGGGTAAAGCTTTCTTT. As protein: CASSQGGQGGKAFF.

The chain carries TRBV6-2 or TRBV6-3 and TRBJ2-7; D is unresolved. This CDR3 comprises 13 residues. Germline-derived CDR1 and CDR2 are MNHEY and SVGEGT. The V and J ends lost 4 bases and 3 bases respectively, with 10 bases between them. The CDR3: CASSFAANYEQYF. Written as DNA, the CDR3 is TGTGCCAGCAGTTTCGCGGCCAACTACGAGCAGTACTTC.

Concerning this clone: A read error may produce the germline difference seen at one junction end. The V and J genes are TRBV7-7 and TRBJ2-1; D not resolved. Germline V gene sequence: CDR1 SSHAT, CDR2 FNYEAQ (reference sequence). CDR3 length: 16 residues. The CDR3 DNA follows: TGTGCTAGCAGCTTATTAGGGTTTCGAGCCTACAATGAGCAGTTCTTC. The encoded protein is CASSLLGFRAYNEQFF.

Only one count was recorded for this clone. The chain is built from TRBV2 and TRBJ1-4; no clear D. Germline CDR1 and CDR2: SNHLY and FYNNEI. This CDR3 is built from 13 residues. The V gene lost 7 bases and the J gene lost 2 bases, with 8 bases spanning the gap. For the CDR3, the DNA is TGTGCCAGCAAGGGTCAGACTAATGAAAAACTGTTTTTT. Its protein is CASKGQTNEKLFF.

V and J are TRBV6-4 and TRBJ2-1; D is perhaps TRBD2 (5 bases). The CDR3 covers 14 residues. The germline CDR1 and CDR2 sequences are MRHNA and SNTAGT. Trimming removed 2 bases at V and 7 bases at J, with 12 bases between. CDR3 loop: CASSDTNRGNEQFF. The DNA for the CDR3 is TGTGCCAGCAGTGACACCAATAGAGGGAATGAGCAGTTCTTC.

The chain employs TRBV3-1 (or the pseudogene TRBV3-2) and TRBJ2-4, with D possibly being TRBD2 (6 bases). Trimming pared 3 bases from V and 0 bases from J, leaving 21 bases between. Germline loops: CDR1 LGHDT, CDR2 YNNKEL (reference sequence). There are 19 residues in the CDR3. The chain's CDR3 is CASSHRRGRISLAKNIQYF. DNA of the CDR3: TGTGCCAGCAGCCACAGGCGGGGACGAATTTCCTTAGCCAAAAACATTCAGTACTTC.

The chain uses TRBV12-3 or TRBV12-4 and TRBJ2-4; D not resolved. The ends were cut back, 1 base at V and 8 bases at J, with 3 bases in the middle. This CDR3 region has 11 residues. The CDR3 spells CASSLGDIQYF. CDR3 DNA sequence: TGTGCCAGCAGTTTAGGAGACATTCAGTACTTC.

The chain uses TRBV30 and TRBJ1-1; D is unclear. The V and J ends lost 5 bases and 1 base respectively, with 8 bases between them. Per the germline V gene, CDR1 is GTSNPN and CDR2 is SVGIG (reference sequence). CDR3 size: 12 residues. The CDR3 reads CAWLDGNTEAFF. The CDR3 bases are TGTGCCTGGTTAGACGGGAACACTGAAGCTTTCTTT.

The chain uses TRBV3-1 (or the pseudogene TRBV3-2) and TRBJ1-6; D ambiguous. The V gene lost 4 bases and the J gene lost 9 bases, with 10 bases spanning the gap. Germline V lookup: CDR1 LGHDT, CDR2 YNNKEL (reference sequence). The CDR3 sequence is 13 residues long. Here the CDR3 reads CASSRDDLSPLHF. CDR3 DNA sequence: TGTGCCAGCAGCCGAGACGACCTTTCACCCCTCCACTTT.

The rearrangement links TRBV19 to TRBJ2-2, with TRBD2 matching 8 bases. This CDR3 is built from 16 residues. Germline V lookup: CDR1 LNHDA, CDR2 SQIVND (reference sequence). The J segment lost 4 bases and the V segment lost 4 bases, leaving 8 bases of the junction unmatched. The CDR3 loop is CASSKPGLDVTGELFF. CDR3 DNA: TGTGCCAGTAGTAAGCCGGGACTAGACGTCACCGGGGAGCTGTTTTTT.

The CDR3 here is CASSLAGEAFF. Here the CDR3 DNA reads TGTGCCAGCAGCCTTGCCGGGGAAGCTTTCTTT. The J gene is TRBJ1-1, the V gene TRBV14, with D uncertain. V was shortened by 4 bases and J by 8 bases, with 8 bases between the two germline ends. CDR1 is SGHDN, CDR2 FVKESK, per germline. The CDR3 sequence is 11 residues long.

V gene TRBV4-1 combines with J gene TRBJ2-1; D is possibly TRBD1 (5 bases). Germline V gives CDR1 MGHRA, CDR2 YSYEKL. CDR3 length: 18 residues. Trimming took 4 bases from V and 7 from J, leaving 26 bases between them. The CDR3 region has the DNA TGCGCCAGCAGCCCAGGGATCCTCAGGGCGAGCTTTGGAAATGAGCAGTTCTTC. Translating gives CASSPGILRASFGNEQFF.

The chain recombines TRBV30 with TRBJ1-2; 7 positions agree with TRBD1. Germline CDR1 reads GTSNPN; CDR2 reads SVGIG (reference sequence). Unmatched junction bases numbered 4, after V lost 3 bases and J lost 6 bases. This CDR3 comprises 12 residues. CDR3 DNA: TGTGCCTGGAGATACAGGGGAGATGGCTACACCTTC. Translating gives CAWRYRGDGYTF.

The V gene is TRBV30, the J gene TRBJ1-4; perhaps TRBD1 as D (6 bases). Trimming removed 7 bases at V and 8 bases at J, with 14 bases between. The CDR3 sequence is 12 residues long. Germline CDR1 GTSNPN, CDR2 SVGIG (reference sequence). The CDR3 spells CASGAGGEKLFF. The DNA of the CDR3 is TGTGCCTCGGGGGCCGGAGGAGAAAAACTGTTTTTT.

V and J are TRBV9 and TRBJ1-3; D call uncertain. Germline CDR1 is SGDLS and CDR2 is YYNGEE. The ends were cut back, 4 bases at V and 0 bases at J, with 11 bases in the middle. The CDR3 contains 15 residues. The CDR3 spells CASSRQRSSGNTIYF. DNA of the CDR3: TGTGCCAGCAGCCGGCAGCGATCCTCTGGAAACACCATATATTTT.

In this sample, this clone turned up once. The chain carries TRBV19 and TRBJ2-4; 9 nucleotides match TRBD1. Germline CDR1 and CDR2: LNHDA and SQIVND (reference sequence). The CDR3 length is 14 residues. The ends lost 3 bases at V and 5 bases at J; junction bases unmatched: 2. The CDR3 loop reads CASSMRDRENIQYF. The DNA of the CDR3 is TGTGCCAGTAGTATGCGGGACAGGGAAAACATTCAGTACTTC.

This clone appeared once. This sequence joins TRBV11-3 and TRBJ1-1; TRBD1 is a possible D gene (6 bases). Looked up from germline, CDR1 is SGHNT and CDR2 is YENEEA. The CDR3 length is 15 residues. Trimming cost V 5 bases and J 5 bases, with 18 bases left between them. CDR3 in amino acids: CASSQRGAHQTEAFF. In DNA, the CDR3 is TGTGCCAGCAGCCAGAGGGGGGCACATCAAACTGAAGCTTTCTTT.